This TCR beta chain came from a study of cytomegalovirus exposure and HLA in healthy donors. Regarding the study as a whole: A later analysis linked a missense variant in DCLRE1C to the trimming of TCR beta V and J genes.

Both 60 Vbeta primers and 13 Jbeta primers went into the PCR. Authors' processing steps: Later, an analysis found roughly 80 million unique TCR beta chains, and 10 million to 11 million of these were shared. The assay was immunoSEQ multiplex PCR, and TCRdb's table has in-frame clones only and misses some. Clone size and V and J calls were adopted from that table, with D and trimming inferred from the DNA. In the table there are about 110,000 clones, 80% to 85% of which are singletons. Concerning this clone: The antigen remains undetermined.

The sequenced sample consisted of PBMCs. The source is a woman aged 25 to 39 in good health and CMV-seronegative.

CDR3 region: CASSPTGGHEQYF. The CDR3 coding sequence is TGTGCCAGCAGCCCGACTGGCGGGCACGAGCAGTACTTC. This chain links TRBV14 with TRBJ2-7; D is perhaps TRBD2 (5 bases). The CDR3 extends over 13 amino acids. The V end lost 4 bases, the J end lost 5 bases, and 12 bases lay between the germline ends. The V gene's germline CDR1 is SGHDN and CDR2 FVKESK.